This T cell receptor (beta chain) was sequenced in a study of T cells in Graves' hyperthyroidism and ophthalmopathy. Worth noting for this clonotype: Its antigen is unidentified.

Study-level points and caveats: Ophthalmopathy was distinguished from stable hyperthyroidism by 13 V-J signatures.

Amplified regions were TCR beta CDR3 sequences from RNA transcripts. The HTBI primer set drove a first-round RT-PCR of the TCR CDR3. One entry per CDR3 protein results from TCRdb running MiXCR on the multiplex PCR reads. The sample shows about 360,000 distinct CDR3 sequences, over 10% of them seen only once. This clonotype was obtained from a woman aged 18-35 years with Graves' hyperthyroidism. The sequenced sample was blood.

The DNA for the CDR3 is TGTGCCAGCAGTTTCGCGTCGGGGAACAATGAGCAGTTCTTC. Translated: CASSFASGNNEQFF. This chain connects TRBV12-3 or TRBV12-4 to TRBJ2-1, with a weak D call TRBD2 (5 bases). The CDR3 is made up of 14 amino acids. Between the trimmed V and J ends, which lost 3 bases and 5 bases, there was a span of 11 bases.